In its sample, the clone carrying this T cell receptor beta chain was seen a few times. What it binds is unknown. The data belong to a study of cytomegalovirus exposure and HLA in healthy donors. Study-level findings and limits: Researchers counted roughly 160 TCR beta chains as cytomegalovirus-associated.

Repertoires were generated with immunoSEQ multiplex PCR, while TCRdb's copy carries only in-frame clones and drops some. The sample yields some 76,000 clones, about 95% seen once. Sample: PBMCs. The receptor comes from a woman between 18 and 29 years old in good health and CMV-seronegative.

CDR3 sequence reads: CASLAGETYNEQFF. The CDR3 DNA sequence: TGTGCCAGCCTAGCGGGGGAGACCTACAATGAGCAGTTCTTC. The chain uses TRBV28 and TRBJ2-1; TRBD2 matches 10 bases. Germline V CDR1 and CDR2: MDHEN, SYDVKM. CDR3 length equals 14 residues. The junction had 3 bases not matched to a gene; V was cut back by 8 bases and J by 2 bases.